A selection of T cell receptor beta chains follows, all from one sample in a study of sequential checkpoint blockade in melanoma. The method was immunoSEQ multiplex PCR; TCRdb's version includes in-frame clones alone and lacks a portion of them. The sample has about 29,000 clones, 77% seen once. The starting material was CD8+ T cells sorted from blood (inferred from file names), obtained from a patient given nivolumab and ipilimumab in sequence. All receptors come from a human donor with melanoma. The CDR3 runs from the conserved cysteine through the conserved F or W. The D gene is left open where the match is weak. The size entry is marked missing in some rows and otherwise reads once, few, many or a size class.

d_gene,j_gene,abundance,v_gene,CDR3nt,CDR3aa
NA,TRBJ2-1,NA,TRBV9,TGTGCCAGCAGCGTGGCGGGCTACAATGAGCAGTTCTTC,CASSVAGYNEQFF
TRBD2,TRBJ2-3,NA,TRBV9,TGTGCCAGCAGCGCTAGCGGGAGTAGGCCAGATACGCAGTATTTT,CASSASGSRPDTQYF
NA,TRBJ1-5,NA,TRBV4-1,TGCGCCAGCAGCCAAGATGATTATCTATTCAATCAGCCCCAGCATTTT,CASSQDDYLFNQPQHF
NA,TRBJ1-4,NA,TRBV7-9,TGTGCCAGCAGCTTAACAACGGAAAAACTGTTTTTT,CASSLTTEKLFF
NA,TRBJ1-6,once,TRBV9,TGTGCCAGCAGCGCGGGGGGTGGTCCGAATTCACCCCTCCACTTT,CASSAGGGPNSPLHF
TRBD1,TRBJ2-3,NA,TRBV4-3,TGCGCCAGCAGCCAAGATCTGGGACAGGGAACAGATACGCAGTATTTT,CASSQDLGQGTDTQYF
TRBD1,TRBJ2-7,NA,TRBV5-6,TGTGCCAGCAGCTATACCGGACAGGGAAGGGTGCAGTACTTC,CASSYTGQGRVQYF
TRBD1,TRBJ1-2,NA,TRBV6-5,TGTGCCAGCAGTTACGCAGGGGGCTCTAACTATGGCTACACCTTC,CASSYAGGSNYGYTF
TRBD1,TRBJ1-5,once,TRBV6-4,TGTGCCAGCAGTTCTCAGCCGGGACAGGGCCAGCCCCAGCATTTT,CASSSQPGQGQPQHF
TRBD1,TRBJ2-7,NA,TRBV6-5,TGTGCCAGCAGTTACTCCGGGACAGGGGGCTCCTACGAGCAGTACTTC,CASSYSGTGGSYEQYF
TRBD1,TRBJ1-1,NA,TRBV19,TGTGCCAGTAGTACCCTGACAGGGGTCTTGAACACTGAAGCTTTCTTT,CASSTLTGVLNTEAFF
TRBD2,TRBJ2-5,NA,TRBV5-1,TGCGCCAGCAGATACCGGGGACTAGGGTACCAAGAGACCCAGTACTTC,CASRYRGLGYQETQYF
NA,TRBJ1-2,few,TRBV28,TGTGCCAGCAGTTACAGGGTGATAGATGGCTACACCTTC,CASSYRVIDGYTF
TRBD1,TRBJ2-7,large,TRBV6-6,TGTGCCAGCAGTTTCGGACAGGGGGAGTACGAGCAGTACTTC,CASSFGQGEYEQYF
NA,TRBJ2-2,once,TRBV7-9,TGTGCCAGACAGGACCAAGTACACACCGGGGAGCTGTTTTTT,CARQDQVHTGELFF
NA,TRBJ1-5,NA,TRBV7-9,TGTGCCAGCAGCTTAGCTGGAGAGCCCCAGCATTTT,CASSLAGEPQHF
NA,TRBJ1-1,NA,TRBV9,TGTGCCAGCAGCGTAGGGCAGATGAACACTGAAGCTTTCTTT,CASSVGQMNTEAFF
NA,TRBJ2-3,NA,TRBV10-3,TGTGCCATCAGCCCCCTAGGTCATTTACCAGATACGCAGTATTTT,CAISPLGHLPDTQYF
TRBD1,TRBJ1-4,few,TRBV7-9,TGTGCCAGCAGCAGAACTCAGGGGGCTGCAACTAATGAAAAACTGTTTTTT,CASSRTQGAATNEKLFF
NA,TRBJ2-3,NA,TRBV6-4,TGTGCCAGCAGTCCTACAGCAGGGACTAGCACAGATACGCAGTATTTT,CASSPTAGTSTDTQYF
NA,TRBJ2-7,medium-sized,TRBV6-1,TGTGCCAGCAGTGAAACCCCTAGCGTGGCCTACGAGCAGTACTTC,CASSETPSVAYEQYF
TRBD2,TRBJ2-2,NA,TRBV10-2,TGCGCCAGCAGTGTTGGACTAGCGGTTCCAGACACCGGGGAGCTGTTTTTT,CASSVGLAVPDTGELFF
NA,TRBJ1-1,NA,TRBV28,TGTGCCAGCAGCGTCCCCCCGAGGGTCCGAGCTTTCTTT,CASSVPPRVRAFF
NA,TRBJ2-6,NA,TRBV5-6,TGTGCCAGCAGCGGAGGAGAGGGATCTGGGGCCAACGTCCTGACTTTC,CASSGGEGSGANVLTF
NA,TRBJ1-5,NA,TRBV7-8,TGTGCCAGCAGCTTAGGATGGGGGGGCAATCAGCCCCAGCATTTT,CASSLGWGGNQPQHF
TRBD1,TRBJ1-5,NA,TRBV4-3,TGCGCCAGCAGCCAAGATTGGACAGGGTTTCAGCCCCAGCATTTT,CASSQDWTGFQPQHF
NA,TRBJ2-7,NA,TRBV28,TGTGCCAGCAGTTTACCAGTGAACTACGAGCAGTACTTC,CASSLPVNYEQYF
NA,TRBJ1-1,NA,TRBV29-1,TGCAGCGTTCCCCCTAGGAGGGGCGCGGGTACTGAAGCTTTCTTT,CSVPPRRGAGTEAFF
TRBD2,TRBJ2-7,NA,TRBV4-3,TGCGCCAGCAGCCCGGGAGGGGTCAGCGAGCAGTACTTC,CASSPGGVSEQYF
NA,TRBJ2-1,NA,TRBV27,TGTGCCAGCAGCACAGGCCTGTACGATGAGCAGTTCTTC,CASSTGLYDEQFF
NA,TRBJ2-7,NA,TRBV19,TGTGCCAGTAGTTTTAGTTCAAGGAGCTCCTACGAGCAGTACTTC,CASSFSSRSSYEQYF
NA,TRBJ2-4,NA,TRBV20-1,TGCAGTGCTAGAGATACGGGCATTCAGTACTTC,CSARDTGIQYF
TRBD1,TRBJ2-1,NA,TRBV7-9,TGTGCCAGCAGCCTCATAGGGACAGGCTCCTACAATGAGCAGTTCTTC,CASSLIGTGSYNEQFF
TRBD1,TRBJ2-1,medium-sized,TRBV19,TGTGCCAGTACAATACCGGGACAGGGGACCAATGAGCAGTTCTTC,CASTIPGQGTNEQFF
TRBD1,TRBJ2-7,NA,TRBV5-1,TGCGCCAGCAGCTTGGACAGGGGCCTCTACGAGCAGTACTTC,CASSLDRGLYEQYF
TRBD2,TRBJ2-3,NA,TRBV4-3,TGCGCCAGCAGCCAAGGGGAAGGACTAGGTACAGATACGCAGTATTTT,CASSQGEGLGTDTQYF
NA,TRBJ2-1,NA,TRBV7-7,TGTGCCAGCAGCACCACATCGTCTAGCGACAATGAGCAGTTCTTC,CASSTTSSSDNEQFF
NA,TRBJ1-1,NA,TRBV29-1,TGCAGCGTCCAAGACCCAGGGAACACTGAAGCTTTCTTT,CSVQDPGNTEAFF
NA,TRBJ2-7,NA,TRBV9,TGTGCCAGCAGCGTAGGGGGGCGGGCAGAGCAGTACTTC,CASSVGGRAEQYF
TRBD1,TRBJ2-7,NA,TRBV6-5,TGTGCCAGCAGTTCCTACAGGGGAAACTACGAGCAGTACTTC,CASSSYRGNYEQYF
NA,TRBJ2-7,NA,TRBV28,TGTGCCAGCTCCCTCCGGAGAGGGGGATACGAGCAGTACTTC,CASSLRRGGYEQYF
TRBD2,TRBJ2-5,once,TRBV13,TGTGCCAGCAGCGAAGAGCGGAGCGGGGGGGCCTTAGAGACCCAGTACTTC,CASSEERSGGALETQYF
NA,TRBJ2-3,NA,TRBV4-3,TGCGCCAGCAGCCAAGATGGGGGCCTCGGTAGCACAGATACGCAGTATTTT,CASSQDGGLGSTDTQYF
TRBD1,TRBJ1-1,once,TRBV27,TGTGCCAGCAAGAGGACAGGGTATACTGAAGCTTTCTTT,CASKRTGYTEAFF
NA,TRBJ1-6,NA,TRBV2,TGTGCCAGCAGATACAACCGGGACTATAATTCACCCCTCCACTTT,CASRYNRDYNSPLHF
TRBD1,TRBJ2-1,NA,TRBV18,TGTGCCAGCTCACTTCCCCCGGGACAGTTCTACAATGAGCAGTTCTTC,CASSLPPGQFYNEQFF
TRBD2,TRBJ2-7,NA,TRBV7-3,TGTGCCAGCAGCTTAATGCCGGGGGAGGGCTACGAGCAGTACTTC,CASSLMPGEGYEQYF
NA,TRBJ1-4,few,TRBV28,TGTGCCAGCAGTTACCCGTACCGGTCCGCAACTAATGAAAAACTGTTTTTT,CASSYPYRSATNEKLFF
NA,TRBJ1-1,once,TRBV9,TGTGCCAGCAGCGTAGGGGGCTCGGAAGCTTTCTTT,CASSVGGSEAFF
TRBD2,TRBJ2-2,medium-sized,TRBV4-1,TGCGCCAGCAGCCAAGCTGGGGGACTAAACACCGGGGAGCTGTTTTTT,CASSQAGGLNTGELFF
NA,TRBJ1-1,few,TRBV6-1,TGTGCCAGCAGTGCCGCCATGGCCCTTAACACTGAAGCTTTCTTT,CASSAAMALNTEAFF
TRBD1,TRBJ2-7,NA,TRBV5-4,TGTGCCAGCAGCTTTGGACAGGGGTCCTACGAGCAGTACTTC,CASSFGQGSYEQYF
TRBD1,TRBJ2-7,once,TRBV6-5,TGTGCCAGCAGTCCCGACTGGGCAGGGGGCGAGCAGTACTTC,CASSPDWAGGEQYF
NA,TRBJ2-5,once,TRBV27,TGTGCCAGCAGTTTGTCCTACGGGTGGGAGACCCAGTACTTC,CASSLSYGWETQYF
NA,TRBJ2-1,NA,TRBV18,TGTGCCAGCTCACCACCGGGCGGGGTAGAGAACGAGCAGTTCTTC,CASSPPGGVENEQFF
NA,TRBJ1-2,NA,TRBV28,TGTGCCAGCAGTTTTCAGTTTCGGGGGGACTATGGCTACACCTTC,CASSFQFRGDYGYTF
TRBD2,TRBJ2-3,NA,TRBV10-3,TGTGCCATCAGGGACACTAGCGGGGCCAGCACAGATACGCAGTATTTT,CAIRDTSGASTDTQYF
NA,TRBJ1-1,few,TRBV5-5,TGTGCCAGCAGCTTAGTGGTCAGGGAGGTGCGCACTGAAGCTTTCTTT,CASSLVVREVRTEAFF
NA,TRBJ2-7,NA,TRBV9,TGTGCCAGCAGCCCCTGGACAGAGTACGAGCAGTACTTC,CASSPWTEYEQYF